Shown below are 28 T cell receptor beta chains from a single sample sequenced in a study of spatial heterogeneity in lung cancer. A single record per CDR3 protein comes from TCRdb applying MiXCR to the 5' RACE reads. Among around 45,000 distinct CDR3 sequences listed, roughly 15% were seen once. Time point: sample taken at primary tumor resection. From tumor, nontumor lung or frozen PBMC, whole RNA was taken unsorted for sequencing. The material was PBMCs, obtained at surgery. These receptors all stem from a male donor with early-stage non-small cell lung cancer.

V and J are TRBV20-1 and TRBJ2-5; no reliable D call. There are 10 residues in the CDR3. Trimming shortened V by 3 bases and J by 3 bases, and 2 bases separated the two germline ends. Germline lookup yields CDR1 DFQATT and CDR2 SNEGSKA (reference sequence). In nucleotides, the CDR3 is TGCAGTGCTAGTAAAGAGACCCAGTACTTC. Translating gives CSASKETQYF.

V and J are TRBV29-1 and TRBJ1-5; TRBD1 might be the D (5 bases). The germline V gene has CDR1 SQVTM and CDR2 ANQGSEA. Trimming took 1 base from V and 7 from J, leaving 14 bases between them. The CDR3 runs to 14 residues. The CDR3 protein is CSVEAAGEGQPQHF. The CDR3 bases are TGCAGCGTTGAAGCGGCGGGGGAAGGCCAGCCCCAGCATTTT.

This chain links TRBV12-3 or TRBV12-4 with TRBJ1-3, with D possibly being TRBD1 (5 bases). This CDR3 region has 15 residues. Trimming shortened V by 7 bases and J by 1 base, and 14 bases separated the two germline ends. The CDR3 region is CASNHRRLSGNTIYF. The CDR3 region has the DNA TGTGCCAGCAATCACAGGCGATTGTCTGGAAACACCATATATTTT.

At least ten counts were recorded for this clonotype. This chain joins TRBV6-2 or TRBV6-3 and TRBJ2-7; D gene uncertain. The CDR3 has 12 amino acids. Germline CDR1 and CDR2: MNHEY and SVGEGT. Trimming left V 2 bases short and J 3 bases short, with 5 bases between. DNA of the CDR3: TGTGCCAGCAGTTACGGAATCTACGAGCAGTACTTC. This encodes CASSYGIYEQYF.

This clonotype was detected a few times. The rearrangement joins TRBV12-3 or TRBV12-4 to TRBJ2-7; D perhaps matches TRBD2 (6 bases). This CDR3 spans 12 amino acids. V lost 4 bases and J 10 bases, leaving 14 bases between the germline ends. CDR3 nucleotide sequence: TGTGCCAGCAGTTCCTTCGGGAGCCCCCAGTACTTC. It codes for CASSSFGSPQYF.

In its sample, this clonotype was seen many times. V gene TRBV12-3 or TRBV12-4 combines with J gene TRBJ1-6, with 8 positions matching TRBD1. With 6 bases clipped from V and 8 bases from J, the junction kept 9 bases outside the gene matches. This CDR3 is built from 15 residues. The DNA for the CDR3 is TGTGCCAGCAGGTGGACAGGGATCAGGGATTCACCCCTCCACTTT. It translates to CASRWTGIRDSPLHF.

V and J are TRBV20-1 and TRBJ1-6, with 7 bases identical to TRBD1. The CDR3 extends over 14 amino acids. Losses at the gene ends were 5 bases for V and 7 bases for J; bases not matched to a gene: 8. Germline V gene sequence: CDR1 DFQATT, CDR2 SNEGSKA (reference sequence). The CDR3 region is CSALESGGNSPLHF. The CDR3 bases are TGCAGTGCTTTGGAATCAGGGGGGAATTCACCCCTCCACTTT.

The chain is built from TRBV14 and TRBJ1-4, with 7 bases fitting TRBD1. Germline CDR1 reads SGHDN; CDR2 reads FVKESK. J gave up 9 bases and V 4 bases, and 5 bases lay outside the gene matches. CDR3 length: 13 amino acids. In nucleotides, the CDR3 is TGTGCCAGCAGCCGAGACAGGGATCAAAAACTGTTTTTT. Translation: CASSRDRDQKLFF.

This chain uses TRBV7-8 with TRBJ1-2; D is possibly TRBD1 (6 bases). The CDR3 loop spans 13 amino acids. Germline V CDR1 and CDR2: SGHVS, FQNEAQ. V lost 1 base and J 5 bases, leaving 8 bases between the germline ends. CDR3 nucleotide sequence: TGTGCCAGCAGCTTAGATACAGGGTATGGCTACACCTTC. It encodes CASSLDTGYGYTF.

This clonotype was detected only a few times. V and J are TRBV5-6 and TRBJ1-2; D may be TRBD1 (6 bases). Germline CDR1 and CDR2: SGHDT and YYEEEE. Trimming pared 10 bases from V and 4 bases from J, leaving 11 bases between. This CDR3 spans 11 amino acids. CDR3 in DNA: TGTGCCTCCACGGACAGCTATGGCTACACCTTC. It codes for CASTDSYGYTF.

This clonotype was detected many times. V gene TRBV29-1 combines with J gene TRBJ2-1; D remains ambiguous. Germline CDR1 is SQVTM and CDR2 is ANQGSEA. The CDR3 is made up of 14 amino acids. V was shortened by 4 bases and J by 1 base, with 11 bases between the two germline ends. The CDR3 sequence: CSVVGLGSYNEQFF. CDR3 nucleotides: TGCAGCGTTGTTGGTCTAGGTTCCTACAATGAGCAGTTCTTC.

The table lists this clonotype with a few counts. CDR3 nucleotide sequence: TGCGCCAGCTGGGGGGGCCTAGCCTATGGCTACACCTTC. This codes for CASWGGLAYGYTF. The J gene is TRBJ1-2, the V gene TRBV10-2; a weak D match, TRBD1 (6 bases). The ends were cut back, 8 bases at V and 4 bases at J, with 14 bases in the middle. This CDR3 region has 13 residues. Germline V gives CDR1 WSHSY, CDR2 SAAADI.

The chain has TRBV5-6 and TRBJ2-1; perhaps TRBD2 as D (6 bases). Between the trimmed V and J ends, which lost 0 bases and 2 bases, there was a span of 9 bases. Germline V gene sequence: CDR1 SGHDT, CDR2 YYEEEE. The CDR3 spans 15 residues. The CDR3 loop reads CASSLGGTAYNEQFF. In DNA form, the CDR3 reads TGTGCCAGCAGCTTGGGTGGGACTGCCTACAATGAGCAGTTCTTC.

The rearrangement uses TRBV7-2 and TRBJ1-5; a weak D match, TRBD1 (5 bases). Germline-derived CDR1 and CDR2 are SGHTA and FQGNSA. This CDR3 has 15 amino acids. V shed 1 base and J shed 0 bases, with 7 bases lying between them. The CDR3 protein is CASSLGQNSNQPQHF. Written as DNA, the CDR3 is TGTGCCAGCAGCTTAGGACAGAATAGCAATCAGCCCCAGCATTTT.

The chain is built from TRBV6-1 and TRBJ2-3; D gene uncertain. V was cut by 7 bases and J by 0 bases, with 8 bases left in between. The germline CDR1 and CDR2 sequences are MNHNS and SASEGT. The CDR3 runs 13 residues. Here the CDR3 reads CASIFGSTDTQYF. The CDR3 DNA reads TGTGCCAGCATCTTCGGGAGCACAGATACGCAGTATTTT.

The rearrangement uses TRBV7-2 and TRBJ2-3, with 9 bases lining up with TRBD2. After removal of 4 bases from V and 3 bases from J, the junction contained 8 bases not matched to a gene. The CDR3 length is 16 residues. Germline-derived CDR1 and CDR2 are SGHTA and FQGNSA. The chain's CDR3 is CASSSQAGGGTDTQYF. The DNA for the CDR3 is TGTGCCAGCAGCTCCCAAGCGGGAGGAGGTACAGATACGCAGTATTTT.

This clonotype was detected a few times. This sequence joins TRBV5-4 and TRBJ2-7; TRBD1 might be the D (6 bases). V was shortened by 2 bases and J by 0 bases, with 12 bases between the two germline ends. The germline gives CDR1 SGHNT, CDR2 YYREEE (reference sequence). This CDR3 is 15 amino acids long. The CDR3 DNA reads as TGTGCCAGCAGCTTTGGGCAGGGGCCCTCCTACGAGCAGTACTTC. It codes for CASSFGQGPSYEQYF.

This clonotype has more than one count but fewer than ten. The chain links TRBV5-1 to TRBJ2-7; tentative D call: TRBD1 (6 bases). Looked up from germline, CDR1 is SGHRS and CDR2 is YFSETQ. V gave up 1 base and J gave up 7 bases, with 18 bases separating them. The CDR3 runs to 15 residues. The CDR3 DNA sequence: TGCGCCAGCAGCTTGTCCCTTAACAGGGTCGGAGAGCAGTACTTC. Residues: CASSLSLNRVGEQYF. The full variable domain, its missing parts supplied by reference TRBV5-1 and TRBJ2-7, is KAGVTQTPRYLIKTRGQQVTLSCSPISGHRSVSWYQQTPGQGLQFLFEYFSETQRNKGNFPGRFSGRQFSNSRSEMNVSTLELGDSALYLCASSLSLNRVGEQYFGPGTRLTVT.

This clonotype came up many times. The rearrangement uses TRBV11-2 and TRBJ2-3; either TRBD1 or TRBD2 may fit D (6 bases each). Looked up from germline, CDR1 is SGHAT and CDR2 is FQNNGV. CDR3 length: 14 amino acids. V was trimmed by 1 base and J by 4 bases, leaving 9 bases between them. The CDR3 protein is CASSLGRGADTQYF. Written as DNA, the CDR3 is TGTGCCAGCAGCTTAGGGAGGGGGGCAGATACGCAGTATTTT. Full variable domain (rest looked up from reference TRBV11-2 and TRBJ2-3): EAGVAQSPRYKIIEKRQSVAFWCNPISGHATLYWYQQILGQGPKLLIQFQNNGVVDDSQLPKDRFSAERLKGVDSTLKIQPAKLEDSAVYLCASSLGRGADTQYFGPGTRLTVL.

This clonotype has at least ten counts. The rearrangement joins TRBV9 to TRBJ1-4; no clear D. From germline, CDR1 is SGDLS and CDR2 YYNGEE. The CDR3 sequence is 16 residues long. V was clipped by 4 bases and J by 0 bases, with 13 bases between them. CDR3 sequence (DNA): TGTGCCAGCAGCTTAAGGCAGGTTGCAACTAATGAAAAACTGTTTTTT. It codes for CASSLRQVATNEKLFF. Filled out from reference TRBV9 and TRBJ1-4, the complete variable domain reads DSGVTQTPKHLITATGQRVTLRCSPRSGDLSVYWYQQSLDQGLQFLIQYYNGEERAKGNILERFSAQQFPDLHSELNLSSLELGDSALYFCASSLRQVATNEKLFFGSGTQLSVL.

In its sample, this clonotype was seen many times. The J gene is TRBJ1-1, the V gene TRBV2; D call uncertain. V was pared by 4 bases and J by 4 bases, with 10 bases between. The CDR3 is 13 residues long. Germline V gene sequence: CDR1 SNHLY, CDR2 FYNNEI. The CDR3 nucleotides read TGTGCCAGCAGTGGATCACTCTCCACTGAAGCTTTCTTT. It codes for CASSGSLSTEAFF.

DNA of the CDR3: TGCGCCAGCACCGGGCGACGGGACACAGATACGCAGTATTTT. Amino acids: CASTGRRDTDTQYF. The chain recombines TRBV4-1 with TRBJ2-3, with D perhaps TRBD2 (5 bases). The germline V and J ends were trimmed by 7 bases and 2 bases, with 13 bases remaining between them. The V gene's germline CDR1 is MGHRA and CDR2 YSYEKL. The CDR3 sequence is 14 residues long.

The chain links TRBV3-1 to TRBJ2-7; 8 bases match TRBD1. The CDR3 spans 15 residues. The trim removed 1 base at V and 2 bases at J, leaving 4 bases unmatched. Germline-derived CDR1 and CDR2 are LGHDT and YNNKEL (reference sequence). Here the CDR3 reads CASSQAWDRTYEQYF. The CDR3 DNA reads TGTGCCAGCAGCCAAGCCTGGGACAGGACCTACGAGCAGTACTTC.

V and J are TRBV12-3 or TRBV12-4 and TRBJ2-3; 11 positions agree with TRBD2. J gave up 4 bases and V 5 bases, and 14 bases lay outside the gene matches. The CDR3 length is 18 residues. The CDR3 DNA is TGTGCCAGCAGTCCACCGTCGAGACTAGCGGGAAGGGCAGATACGCAGTATTTT. It specifies CASSPPSRLAGRADTQYF.

This clonotype was picked up a small number of times. The rearrangement joins TRBV7-2 to TRBJ1-2; 9 bases map to TRBD1. Germline CDR1 reads SGHTA; CDR2 reads FQGNSA. V lost 4 bases, J lost 5 bases, and 8 bases stayed unmatched. The CDR3 consists of 15 residues. CDR3 in amino acids: CASSSQPGQGYGYTF. CDR3 coding DNA: TGTGCCAGCAGCTCACAGCCGGGACAGGGATATGGCTACACCTTC.

In its sample, this clonotype was seen many times. The chain carries TRBV28 and TRBJ2-7; perhaps D is TRBD1 or TRBD2 (5 bases each). V was trimmed by 8 bases and J by 2 bases, leaving 10 bases between them. The germline V gene encodes CDR1 MDHEN and CDR2 SYDVKM. This CDR3 has 12 amino acids. For the CDR3, the DNA is TGTGCCAGCGGGGGAGACCCCTACGAGCAGTACTTC. It yields the protein CASGGDPYEQYF.

The genes are TRBV7-9 and TRBJ2-1; D is ambiguous. From germline, CDR1 is SEHNR and CDR2 FQNEAQ (reference sequence). V was shortened by 2 bases and J by 4 bases, with 6 bases between the two germline ends. The CDR3 totals 13 residues. The chain's CDR3 is CASSLTEYNEQFF. CDR3 DNA sequence: TGTGCCAGCAGCTTAACAGAGTACAATGAGCAGTTCTTC.

This clonotype was seen at least ten times. The CDR3 is CASSSPDGVYGYTF. As DNA, the CDR3 is TGTGCCAGCAGCTCTCCCGATGGGGTCTATGGCTACACCTTC. V is TRBV7-9 and J is TRBJ1-2, with no clear D. V was cut by 4 bases and J by 4 bases, with 13 bases left in between. Germline V CDR1 and CDR2: SEHNR, FQNEAQ (reference sequence). This CDR3 region has 14 residues.